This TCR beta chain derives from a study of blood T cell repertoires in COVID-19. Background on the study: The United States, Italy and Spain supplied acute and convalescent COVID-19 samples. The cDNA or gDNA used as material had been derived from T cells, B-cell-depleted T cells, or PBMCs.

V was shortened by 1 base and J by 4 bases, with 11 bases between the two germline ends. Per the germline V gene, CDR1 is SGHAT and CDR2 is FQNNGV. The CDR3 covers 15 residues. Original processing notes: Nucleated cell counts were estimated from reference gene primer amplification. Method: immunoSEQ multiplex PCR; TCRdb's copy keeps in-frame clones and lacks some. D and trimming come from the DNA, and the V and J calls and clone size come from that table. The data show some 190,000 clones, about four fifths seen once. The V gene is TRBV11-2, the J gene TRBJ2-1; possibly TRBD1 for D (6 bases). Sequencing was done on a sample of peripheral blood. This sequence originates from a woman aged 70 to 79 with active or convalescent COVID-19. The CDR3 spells CASSLVGTQYNEQFF. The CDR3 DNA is TGTGCCAGCAGCTTAGTTGGGACACAATACAATGAGCAGTTCTTC.